This T cell receptor (beta chain) was sequenced in a study of blood T cell repertoires in COVID-19. For the study at large: Samples of COVID-19 (acute and convalescent) were obtained from the United States, Italy and Spain.

Only in-frame clones appear in the TCRdb table, and some are missing; sequencing was by immunoSEQ multiplex PCR. Among about 50,000 clones listed, under 90% were seen once. CDR1 is MRHNA and CDR2 is SNTAGT in the germline V gene. V lost 7 bases to trimming and J lost 0 bases; unmatched junction nucleotides: 3. The CDR3 runs 15 residues. Input material: peripheral blood. The genes are TRBV6-4 and TRBJ2-5, with 12 nucleotides matching TRBD2. The TCR comes from a woman aged 55 to 70 with acute or convalescent COVID-19. The CDR3 is CASIWTSGDQETQYF. CDR3 nucleotides: TGTGCCAGCATTTGGACTAGCGGGGACCAAGAGACCCAGTACTTC.